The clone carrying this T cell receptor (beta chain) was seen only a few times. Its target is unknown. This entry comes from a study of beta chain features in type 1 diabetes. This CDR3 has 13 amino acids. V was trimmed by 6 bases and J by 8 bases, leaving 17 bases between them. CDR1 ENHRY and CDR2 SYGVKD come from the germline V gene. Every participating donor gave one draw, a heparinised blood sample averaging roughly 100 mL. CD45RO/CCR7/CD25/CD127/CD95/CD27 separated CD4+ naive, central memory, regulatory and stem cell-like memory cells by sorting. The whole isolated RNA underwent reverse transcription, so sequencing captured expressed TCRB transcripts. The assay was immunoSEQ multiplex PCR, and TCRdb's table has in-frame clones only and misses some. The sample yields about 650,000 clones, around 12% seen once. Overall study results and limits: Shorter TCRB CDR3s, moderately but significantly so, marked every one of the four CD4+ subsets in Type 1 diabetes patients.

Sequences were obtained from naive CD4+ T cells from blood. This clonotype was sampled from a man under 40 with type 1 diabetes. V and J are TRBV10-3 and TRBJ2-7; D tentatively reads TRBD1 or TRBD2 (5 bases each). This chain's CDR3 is CAIRDRDGGQQYF. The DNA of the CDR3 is TGTGCCATCAGGGACCGGGACGGCGGCCAGCAGTACTTC.